This entry lists 18 T cell receptor beta chains sequenced from one sample in a study of T cells expressing NK-cell markers. TCRdb reworked the 5' RACE reads into one entry per CDR3 protein, no DNA. The sample spans over 250,000 distinct CDR3 sequences; the ten largest clones claim 4% to 4.5%. Source material: blood T cells: a sorted CD56 or NKG2C T cell subset, CD4+ or CD8+ T cells, or bulk PBMC T cells (not recorded which). The receptors originated from a woman aged 18 to 75 in good health.

This rearrangement joins TRBV7-2 to TRBJ2-7; TCRdb lists TRBD1, though no DNA is available to test this call. Germline V gene sequence: CDR1 SGHTA, CDR2 FQGNSA. This CDR3 region has 15 residues. The CDR3 region is CASSRQGRDLYEQYF.

This sequence joins TRBV5-4 and TRBJ1-4. Looked up from germline, CDR1 is SGHNT and CDR2 is YYREEE (reference sequence). The CDR3 has 14 amino acids. CDR3 residues: CASSSETTNEKLFF.

The chain combines TRBV6-1 with TRBJ1-5; TCRdb's assignment of TRBD1 cannot be checked, as there is no DNA. The CDR3 sequence is 14 residues long. Germline-derived CDR1 and CDR2 are MNHNS and SASEGT. Here the CDR3 reads CASSPDSSNQPQHF.

V usage is TRBV4-1 and J usage is TRBJ2-3; with no DNA, the TCRdb D assignment of TRBD1 cannot be verified. Germline CDR1 reads MGHRA; CDR2 reads YSYEKL. The CDR3 totals 15 residues. CDR3 loop: CASSQRGEWGDTQYF.

The chain joins TRBV7-2 to TRBJ2-3. In germline, CDR1 is SGHTA, CDR2 FQGNSA. The CDR3 sequence is 15 residues long. The CDR3 loop is CASSLSGLAGDTQYF.

The CDR3: CASSLSFRGEGRDIQYF. The chain has TRBV5-6 and TRBJ2-4; TCRdb returns TRBD2, unconfirmable since there is no DNA. CDR3 size: 17 residues. Looked up from germline, CDR1 is SGHDT and CDR2 is YYEEEE.

The V and J genes are TRBV27 and TRBJ2-2. The germline gives CDR1 MNHEY, CDR2 SMNVEV (reference sequence). The CDR3 is made up of 12 amino acids. Here the CDR3 reads CASGRSTGELFF.

V and J are TRBV7-3 and TRBJ2-1; TCRdb's assignment of TRBD1 cannot be checked, as there is no DNA. CDR1 is SGHTA and CDR2 is FQGTGA in the germline V gene. The CDR3 is 13 residues long. The CDR3 here is CASSQTGFNEQFF.

The chain combines TRBV7-2 with TRBJ2-2; lacking DNA, the TRBD1 call made by TCRdb goes unchecked. The CDR3 is made up of 15 amino acids. CDR1 and CDR2 from the germline V gene are SGHTA and FQGNSA. The CDR3 spells CASSSGTGWTGELFF.

The V gene is TRBV4-3, the J gene TRBJ2-7. Germline values: CDR1 LGHNA, CDR2 YSLEER. This CDR3 is built from 15 residues. CDR3 region: CASSPVLGSPYEQYF.

This chain uses TRBV29-1 with TRBJ1-1. This CDR3 has 13 residues. In germline, CDR1 is SQVTM, CDR2 ANQGSEA. Here the CDR3 reads CSVDVSMNTEAFF.

The rearrangement joins TRBV12-3 or TRBV12-4 to TRBJ2-5; checking the TCRdb D call of TRBD2 is not possible without DNA. The CDR3 consists of 15 residues. CDR3 amino acids: CASSLEGREKETQYF.

This rearrangement joins TRBV10-1 to TRBJ1-1. The CDR3 is made up of 13 amino acids. Germline CDR1 WNHNN, CDR2 SYGVQD (reference sequence). The CDR3 sequence is CASSEHLNTEAFF.

The chain links TRBV12-3 or TRBV12-4 to TRBJ1-4; TCRdb calls TRBD1, which cannot be checked without DNA. This CDR3 region has 14 residues. Here the CDR3 reads CASSTRRGGEKLFF.

The chain employs TRBV4-3 and TRBJ1-1. In germline, CDR1 is LGHNA, CDR2 YSLEER. CDR3 size: 13 residues. This chain's CDR3 is CASSKVEGTEAFF.

The genes are TRBV6-1 and TRBJ2-3; TCRdb returns TRBD2, unconfirmable since there is no DNA. Germline V gene sequence: CDR1 MNHNS, CDR2 SASEGT. The CDR3 loop spans 14 amino acids. CDR3 loop: CASRISGGGDTQYF.

The chain has TRBV2 and TRBJ2-2; the TCRdb call, TRBD1, lacks DNA for checking. The length of the CDR3 is 13 residues. Germline V CDR1 and CDR2: SNHLY, FYNNEI. This CDR3 is CASRQGLTGELFF.

This chain links TRBV12-3 or TRBV12-4 with TRBJ1-5. The CDR3 is made up of 14 amino acids. The CDR3 loop is CASTLQSSNQPQHF.